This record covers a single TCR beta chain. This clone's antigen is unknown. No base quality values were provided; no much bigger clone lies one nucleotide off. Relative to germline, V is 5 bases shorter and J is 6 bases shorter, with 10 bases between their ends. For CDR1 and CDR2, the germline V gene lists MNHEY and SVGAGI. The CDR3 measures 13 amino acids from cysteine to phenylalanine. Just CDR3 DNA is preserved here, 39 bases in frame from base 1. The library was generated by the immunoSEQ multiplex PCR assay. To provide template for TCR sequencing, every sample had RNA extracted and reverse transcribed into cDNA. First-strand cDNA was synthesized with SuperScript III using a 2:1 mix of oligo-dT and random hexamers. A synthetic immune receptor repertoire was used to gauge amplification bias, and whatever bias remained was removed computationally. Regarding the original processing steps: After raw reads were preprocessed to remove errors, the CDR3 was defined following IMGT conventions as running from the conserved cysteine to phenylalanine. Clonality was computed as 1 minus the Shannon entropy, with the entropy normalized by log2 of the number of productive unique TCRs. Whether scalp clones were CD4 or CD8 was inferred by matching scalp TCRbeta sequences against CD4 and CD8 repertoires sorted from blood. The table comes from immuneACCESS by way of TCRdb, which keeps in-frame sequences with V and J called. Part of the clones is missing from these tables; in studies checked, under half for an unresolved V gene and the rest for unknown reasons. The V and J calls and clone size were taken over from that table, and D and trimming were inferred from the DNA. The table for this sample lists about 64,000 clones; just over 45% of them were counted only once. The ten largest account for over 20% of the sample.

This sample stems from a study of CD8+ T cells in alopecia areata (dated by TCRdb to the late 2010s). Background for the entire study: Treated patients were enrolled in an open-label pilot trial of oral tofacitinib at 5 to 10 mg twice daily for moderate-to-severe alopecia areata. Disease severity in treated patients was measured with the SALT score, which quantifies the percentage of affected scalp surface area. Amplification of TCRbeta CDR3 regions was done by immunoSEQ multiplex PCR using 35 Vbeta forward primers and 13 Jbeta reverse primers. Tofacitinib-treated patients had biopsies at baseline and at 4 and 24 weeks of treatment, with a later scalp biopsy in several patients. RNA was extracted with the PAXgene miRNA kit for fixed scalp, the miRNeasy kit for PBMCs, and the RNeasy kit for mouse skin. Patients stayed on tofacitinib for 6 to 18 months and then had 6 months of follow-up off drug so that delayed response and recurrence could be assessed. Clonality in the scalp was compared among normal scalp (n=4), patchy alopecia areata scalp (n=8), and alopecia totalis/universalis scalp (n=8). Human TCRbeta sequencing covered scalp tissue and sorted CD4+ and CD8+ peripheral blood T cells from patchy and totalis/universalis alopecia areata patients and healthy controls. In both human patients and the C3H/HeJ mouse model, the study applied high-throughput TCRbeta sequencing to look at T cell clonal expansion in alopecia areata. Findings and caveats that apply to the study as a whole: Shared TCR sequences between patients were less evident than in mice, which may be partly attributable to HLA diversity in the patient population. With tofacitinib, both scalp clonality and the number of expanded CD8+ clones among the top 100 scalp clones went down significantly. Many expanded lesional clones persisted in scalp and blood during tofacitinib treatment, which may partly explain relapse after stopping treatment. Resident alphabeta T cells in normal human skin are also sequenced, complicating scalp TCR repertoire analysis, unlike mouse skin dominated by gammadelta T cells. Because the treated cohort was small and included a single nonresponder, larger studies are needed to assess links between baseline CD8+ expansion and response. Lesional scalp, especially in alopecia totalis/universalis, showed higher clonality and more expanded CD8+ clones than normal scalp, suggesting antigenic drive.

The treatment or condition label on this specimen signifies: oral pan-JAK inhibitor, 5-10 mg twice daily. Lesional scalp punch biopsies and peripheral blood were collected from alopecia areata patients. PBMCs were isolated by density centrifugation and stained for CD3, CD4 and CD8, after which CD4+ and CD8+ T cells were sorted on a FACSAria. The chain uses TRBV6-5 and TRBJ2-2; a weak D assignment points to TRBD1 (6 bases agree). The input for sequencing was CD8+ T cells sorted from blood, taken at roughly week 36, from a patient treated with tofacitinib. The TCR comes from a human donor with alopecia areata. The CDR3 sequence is CASSPNRAGELFF. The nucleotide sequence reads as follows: TGTGCCAGCAGTCCCAACAGGGCCGGGGAGCTGTTTTTT.